The TCR beta chain under discussion was sequenced for a study of T cells in Graves' hyperthyroidism and ophthalmopathy. The study, taken as a whole, reports: A median approximately 6.8 months before onset, the model predicted ophthalmopathy. Peripheral blood also featured most of the thyroid clonotypes expanded above 0.001.

This clonotype appeared many times. What it binds is unknown. The CDR3 runs 13 residues. Germline V lookup: CDR1 MDHEN, CDR2 SYDVKM. Trimming took 8 bases from V and 3 from J; bases not matched to a gene: 4. TCR beta CDR3 sequences were amplified from RNA transcripts. The HTBI primer set was used in a first-round RT-PCR of the TCR CDR3. TCRdb reprocessed the multiplex PCR reads with MiXCR, giving one entry per CDR3 protein. The sample shows fewer than 650,000 distinct CDR3 sequences, about 14% of them seen only once. The genes are TRBV28 and TRBJ1-2; 9 bases map to TRBD1. This clonotype was obtained from a woman between 40 and 55 years old with Graves' ophthalmopathy. The sequenced sample was blood. The CDR3 bases are TGTGCCAGCGGGACAGGGAGGTACTATGGCTACACCTTC. This sequence encodes CASGTGRYYGYTF.